This entry concerns a single T cell receptor (beta chain). The data stem from a study of shared clonotypes between healthy human individuals. Study details: Three CD4 naive, three CD4 memory, two CD8 naive and one CD8 memory plate were used per donor.

Assay execution proceeded at the deep level. Every subset's genomic DNA went evenly onto several immunoSEQ plates. Only in-frame clones appear in the TCRdb table, and some are missing; sequencing was by immunoSEQ multiplex PCR. The table shows about 2.1 million clones, with 93% occurring only once. There are 15 residues in the CDR3. The V gene's germline CDR1 is SGHDT and CDR2 YYEEEE. The J segment lost 3 bases and the V segment lost 1 base, leaving 6 bases of the junction unmatched. CD45RO-negative CD8 cells positively selected for CCR7 made up the naive population, which excluded terminally differentiated effector memory CD45RA+ cells.

This chain uses TRBV5-6 with TRBJ2-7, with TRBD1 matching over 8 bases. The sequence was obtained from a young man in good health. Some clones in this sample may be carry-over from other donors' samples. Sequences were obtained from naive CD8+ T cells from PBMCs. The CDR3 DNA reads TGTGCCAGCAGCTTGATGGGGACAGGAGGCTACGAGCAGTACTTC. It yields the protein CASSLMGTGGYEQYF.